Shown below are 4 T cell receptor beta chains from a single sample sequenced in a study of shared clonotypes between healthy human individuals. Sequencing was performed with immunoSEQ multiplex PCR; in TCRdb, only in-frame clones are kept and a portion is missing. The sample lists roughly 2 million clones, around 95% occurring once. Sequencing was performed on naive CD4+ T cells sorted from blood. Noted subset: CD45RA+ positively selected. These receptors all come from a man aged 18 to 30 in good health.

This chain links TRBV5-6 with TRBJ2-7; possible D gene TRBD1, 6 bases. Trimming removed 4 bases from V and 3 bases from J, with 8 bases in between. The CDR3 is 12 amino acids. Germline values: CDR1 SGHDT, CDR2 YYEEEE. The CDR3 region has the DNA TGTGCCAGCAGCCAGGGACACTACGAGCAGTACTTC. This sequence encodes CASSQGHYEQYF.

In its sample, this clone was seen a few times. The chain is built from TRBV6-1 and TRBJ1-6; perhaps TRBD1 as D (6 bases). The V gene's germline CDR1 is MNHNS and CDR2 SASEGT. V lost 6 bases, J lost 0 bases, and 9 bases lay in between. The CDR3 totals 15 residues. CDR3 in amino acids: CASSGQSSYNSPLHF. CDR3 DNA sequence: TGTGCCAGCAGCGGACAGAGCTCCTATAATTCACCCCTCCACTTT.

The chain combines TRBV7-8 with TRBJ1-5; a possible D gene is TRBD1 (5 bases). The germline V and J ends were trimmed by 4 bases and 7 bases, with 11 bases remaining between them. The CDR3 spans 13 residues. Germline CDR1 reads SGHVS; CDR2 reads FQNEAQ. The CDR3 reads CASSSPWGQPQHF. In nucleotides, the CDR3 is TGTGCCAGCAGCTCCCCTTGGGGGCAGCCCCAGCATTTT.

J is TRBJ2-5 and V is TRBV10-2, with D perhaps TRBD2 (5 bases). V was pared by 2 bases and J by 7 bases, with 14 bases between. CDR1 is WSHSY, CDR2 SAAADI, per germline. CDR3 length: 14 amino acids. CDR3: CASSEIGPEGTQYF. As DNA, the CDR3 is TGCGCCAGCAGTGAGATCGGACCAGAGGGGACCCAGTACTTC.